A single sample gave rise to the 32 T cell receptor beta chains below, sequenced in a study of cytomegalovirus exposure and HLA in healthy donors. Produced via immunoSEQ multiplex PCR; TCRdb's table is partial and in-frame only. Of approximately 230,000 clones detected, roughly nine tenths appear once; the ten largest clones hold around 12%. The specimen sequenced was PBMCs. The receptors were sampled from a man in his late teens or twenties in good health and CMV-seropositive.

The J gene is TRBJ2-7, the V gene TRBV5-1; D is undetermined. Germline values: CDR1 SGHRS, CDR2 YFSETQ. The CDR3 contains 13 residues. Deletions cut 2 bases from V and 5 bases from J, with 11 bases between. The CDR3 is CASSFGGFNEQYF. The CDR3 DNA follows: TGCGCCAGCAGCTTTGGTGGGTTCAACGAGCAGTACTTC.

This rearrangement joins TRBV9 to TRBJ2-7; tentative D call: TRBD2 (6 bases). Germline CDR1 SGDLS, CDR2 YYNGEE. Trimming left V 3 bases short and J 6 bases short, with 13 bases between. The CDR3 sequence is 13 residues long. The DNA for the CDR3 is TGTGCCAGCAGCGGCGGAGGGGCCCCCGAGCAGTACTTC. It translates to CASSGGGAPEQYF.

This chain uses TRBV27 with TRBJ2-7; D not certain. V was cut by 1 base and J by 6 bases, with 10 bases left in between. This CDR3 has 13 amino acids. Germline V gene sequence: CDR1 MNHEY, CDR2 SMNVEV (reference sequence). The CDR3 sequence: CASSLFPQREQYF. CDR3 DNA: TGTGCCAGCAGTTTATTCCCCCAGCGCGAGCAGTACTTC.

The V call is TRBV5-4, the J call TRBJ1-2, with 8 positions matching TRBD1. V lost 1 base and J lost 6; bases outside the gene matches: 2. Germline V gives CDR1 SGHNT, CDR2 YYREEE (reference sequence). There are 13 residues in the CDR3. In nucleotides, the CDR3 is TGTGCCAGCAGCTTGACAGGGGGTGATGGCTACACCTTC. This sequence encodes CASSLTGGDGYTF.

The chain carries TRBV28 and TRBJ1-4; TRBD1 matches at 7 bases. Germline V gives CDR1 MDHEN, CDR2 SYDVKM. V gave up 2 bases and J gave up 8 bases; unmatched junction bases: 8. This CDR3 is built from 15 residues. The CDR3 nucleotides read TGTGCCAGCAGTTTAGGAGGGGGCTATGGGGAAAAACTGTTTTTT. Translated: CASSLGGGYGEKLFF.

This clone was counted between two and nine times. The chain is built from TRBV2 and TRBJ1-5; D might be TRBD1 (5 bases). The CDR3 has 15 amino acids. Germline CDR1 and CDR2: SNHLY and FYNNEI. The V end was cut by 6 bases, the J end by 3 bases, with 15 bases between. CDR3 amino acids: CASSREGRDNQPQHF. CDR3 nucleotides: TGTGCCAGCAGCAGGGAGGGACGGGACAATCAGCCCCAGCATTTT.

Worth noting for this clone: One junction end disagrees with the germline gene, perhaps due to a read error. The chain links TRBV27 to TRBJ2-5; D is undetermined. Germline V gene lookup returns CDR1 MNHEY and CDR2 SMNVEV (reference sequence). This CDR3 has 15 residues. The CDR3 DNA follows: TGTGCCAGCAGTTTATCATGGGCAGGCAAAGAGGCCCAGTACTTC. As protein: CASSLSWAGKEAQYF.

V is TRBV6-6 and J is TRBJ2-1; D is undetermined. This CDR3 region has 15 residues. Trimming removed 6 bases from V and 0 bases from J, with 12 bases in between. The germline V gene has CDR1 MNHNY and CDR2 SVGAGI (reference sequence). CDR3 in DNA: TGTGCCAGCAGATCGGCGATGAGCTCCTACAATGAGCAGTTCTTC. Translating it yields CASRSAMSSYNEQFF.

The chain is built from TRBV30 and TRBJ1-4; TRBD1 might be the D (5 bases). The ends were cut back, 7 bases at V and 6 bases at J, with 12 bases in the middle. This CDR3 contains 12 residues. Germline assignment: CDR1 GTSNPN and CDR2 SVGIG (reference sequence). The DNA for the CDR3 is TGTGCCTACCACCCGGGGGATGAAAAACTGTTTTTT. Its protein product is CAYHPGDEKLFF. Full variable domain (remainder filled in from reference TRBV30 and TRBJ1-4): SQTIHQWPATLVQPVGSPLSLECTVEGTSNPNLYWYRQAAGRGLQLLFYSVGIGQISSEVPQNLSASRPQDRQFILSSKKLLLSDSGFYLCAYHPGDEKLFFGSGTQLSVL.

The rearrangement uses TRBV30 and TRBJ1-4; D gene uncertain. Germline CDR1 and CDR2: GTSNPN and SVGIG (reference sequence). The CDR3 has 13 amino acids. The ends were cut back, 7 bases at V and 8 bases at J, with 17 bases in the middle. The CDR3: CASGRIPGEKLFF. CDR3 sequence (DNA): TGTGCCTCCGGGCGAATCCCGGGGGAAAAACTGTTTTTT.

CDR3 amino acids: CASSATGDTGELFF. In DNA form, the CDR3 reads TGTGCCAGCAGTGCAACAGGGGACACCGGGGAGCTGTTTTTT. The chain uses TRBV6-1 and TRBJ2-2; TRBD1 matches 7 bases. This CDR3 contains 14 residues. The V gene end was trimmed by 4 bases and the J gene end by 3 bases; junction bases not matched to a gene: 2. Looked up from germline, CDR1 is MNHNS and CDR2 is SASEGT.

The rearrangement joins TRBV5-1 to TRBJ2-1; D not resolved. The CDR3 is 12 residues long. Trimming stripped 4 bases from V and 0 bases from J, with 2 bases between. Germline assignment: CDR1 SGHRS and CDR2 YFSETQ. The CDR3 bases are TGCGCCAGCAGCACCTCCTACAATGAGCAGTTCTTC. Protein product: CASSTSYNEQFF.

On this clone itself: No DNA is shown, since the ends of the CDR3 on it are uncertain; the CDR3 is the one TCRdb lists. CDR3: CASSIGGLLYQQYF. This chain joins TRBV19 and TRBJ2-7; the table's D call TRBD2 went unverified against the DNA. The germline V gene encodes CDR1 LNHDA and CDR2 SQIVND (reference sequence). From its first to its last residue, the CDR3 has 14 amino acids.

V is TRBV29-1 and J is TRBJ2-7; D might be TRBD1 or TRBD2, each matching 5 bases. From germline, CDR1 is SQVTM and CDR2 ANQGSEA. The V end lost 4 bases, the J end lost 6 bases, and 16 bases lay between the germline ends. This CDR3 has 13 residues. The CDR3 DNA reads TGCAGCGTTGGTGACAGAGCGGCTTCCGAGCAGTACTTC. Protein: CSVGDRAASEQYF.

The chain couples TRBV19 to TRBJ1-4; tentatively, D is TRBD1 (6 bases). Germline CDR1 and CDR2: LNHDA and SQIVND (reference sequence). Trimming pared 5 bases from V and 4 bases from J, leaving 14 bases between. This CDR3 comprises 15 residues. CDR3 bases: TGTGCCAGTAGTGTGACAGGAGGAAATAATGAAAAACTGTTTTTT. Translated, it gives CASSVTGGNNEKLFF.

The table lists this clone with a count of one. The V and J genes are TRBV15 and TRBJ2-1, with 9 nucleotides matching TRBD1. Per the germline V gene, CDR1 is LNHNV and CDR2 is YYDKDF (reference sequence). The CDR3 sequence is 15 residues long. V lost 0 bases to trimming and J lost 7 bases; unmatched junction nucleotides: 4. In nucleotides, the CDR3 is TGTGCCACCAGCAGAGATCGGGGACAGGGAAATGAGCAGTTCTTC. Translating gives CATSRDRGQGNEQFF.

This clone was detected a few times. The rearrangement links TRBV19 to TRBJ2-7; perhaps TRBD2 as D (6 bases). CDR1 and CDR2 from the germline V gene are LNHDA and SQIVND (reference sequence). Trimming removed 8 bases from V and 4 bases from J, with 9 bases in between. The CDR3 spans 11 residues. CDR3 sequence (DNA): TGTGCCAGTGGGAGGCGGTACGAGCAGTACTTC. It codes for CASGRRYEQYF.

This clone was counted a single time. This chain connects TRBV5-1 to TRBJ1-5; TRBD1 might be the D (6 bases). This CDR3 region has 16 residues. The V end was cut by 1 base, the J end by 1 base, with 12 bases between. Germline V gene lookup returns CDR1 SGHRS and CDR2 YFSETQ. CDR3: CASSLSPTGSNQPQHF. CDR3 nucleotides: TGCGCCAGCAGCTTGTCCCCCACAGGGAGCAATCAGCCCCAGCATTTT.

This clone was seen repeatedly, ten times or more. For the CDR3, the DNA is TGTGCCAGTAGTATGTTATCCGGGGTCCGGGGCTATGGCTACACCTTC. This encodes CASSMLSGVRGYGYTF. The gene calls are TRBV19 and TRBJ1-2; D unclear. The CDR3 totals 16 residues. Germline-derived CDR1 and CDR2 are LNHDA and SQIVND (reference sequence). Trimming took off 3 bases at V and 4 bases at J, with 18 bases between the two ends.

The sample holds one count of this clone. CDR3 nucleotides: TGTGCCAGCTCACCACGAGCGGGAGCGAACACCGGGGAGCTGTTTTTT. Amino acids: CASSPRAGANTGELFF. This chain joins TRBV18 and TRBJ2-2; 8 bases align to TRBD2. V lost 1 base and J lost 0; bases outside the gene matches: 1. Germline V gene lookup returns CDR1 KGHSH and CDR2 LQKENI. The CDR3 length is 16 residues. Using reference TRBV18 and TRBJ2-2 for the parts outside the CDR3, the full variable domain is NAGVMQNPRHLVRRRGQEARLRCSPMKGHSHVYWYRQLPEEGLKFMVYLQKENIIDESGMPKERFSAEFPKEGPSILRIQQVVRGDSAAYFCASSPRAGANTGELFFGEGSRLTVL.

The genes are TRBV6-6 and TRBJ2-7; the match to TRBD2 covers 11 bases. The CDR3 consists of 14 residues. The germline V gene encodes CDR1 MNHNY and CDR2 SVGAGI (reference sequence). V was pared by 5 bases and J by 5 bases, with 5 bases of the junction left unmatched. The CDR3 is CASSVAGGSDEQYF. The CDR3 bases are TGTGCCAGCAGTGTAGCGGGAGGGTCGGACGAGCAGTACTTC.

The CDR3 region has the DNA TGTGCCAGCAGCCCCCGAATGCGGGACAGGAAAGGGGATGGCTACACCTTC. Translation: CASSPRMRDRKGDGYTF. The chain has TRBV28 and TRBJ1-2; 8 bases fit TRBD1. This CDR3 region has 17 residues. J was trimmed by 6 bases and V by 6 bases; bases with no gene match: 18. Germline assignment: CDR1 MDHEN and CDR2 SYDVKM.

This clone has a handful of counts. The CDR3 DNA reads as TGCGCCAGCAGCGATACAGGGGGCGCCGGCTTAGCTTTCTTT. Amino acid sequence: CASSDTGGAGLAFF. V gene TRBV5-1 combines with J gene TRBJ1-1; 9 bases fit TRBD1. CDR1 is SGHRS, CDR2 YFSETQ, per germline. This CDR3 spans 14 amino acids. J lost 10 bases, V lost 4 bases, and 11 bases had no gene match.

V is TRBV7-9 and J is TRBJ1-2, with 11 bases identical to TRBD1. J lost 8 bases, V lost 3 bases, and 8 bases had no gene match. Germline-derived CDR1 and CDR2 are SEHNR and FQNEAQ (reference sequence). The CDR3 covers 15 residues. This CDR3 is CASSFRTGGKEGYTF. In nucleotides, the CDR3 is TGTGCCAGCAGCTTCCGGACAGGGGGCAAAGAGGGCTACACCTTC.

CDR3 nucleotide sequence: TGCGCCAGCAGCTCAGCCTTCCACTATGGCTACACCTTC. This sequence encodes CASSSAFHYGYTF. The V and J genes are TRBV5-1 and TRBJ1-2, with D unresolved. CDR3 length: 13 amino acids. The V gene lost 3 bases and the J gene lost 3 bases, with 9 bases spanning the gap. Germline V lookup: CDR1 SGHRS, CDR2 YFSETQ.

The chain combines TRBV7-6 with TRBJ2-1; 13 nucleotides match TRBD2. CDR1 and CDR2 (germline): SGHVS, FNYEAQ. CDR3 length equals 16 residues. V shed 2 bases, J shed 7 bases, and the junction held 5 bases outside the gene matches. The CDR3 protein is CASSLTSGRAGNEQFF. The CDR3 DNA reads as TGTGCCAGCAGCTTAACTAGCGGGAGGGCCGGGAATGAGCAGTTCTTC.

The rearrangement uses TRBV9 and TRBJ1-2; no reliable D call. V was pared by 4 bases and J by 3 bases, with 10 bases between. The CDR3 has 13 amino acids. In germline, CDR1 is SGDLS, CDR2 YYNGEE. The CDR3, as DNA: TGTGCCAGCAGCCTTTCTGTGGACTATGGCTACACCTTC. Translating gives CASSLSVDYGYTF.

V gene TRBV18 combines with J gene TRBJ1-1; D might be TRBD1 (6 bases). Germline V CDR1 and CDR2: KGHSH, LQKENI. Deletions cut 6 bases from V and 1 base from J, with 12 bases between. CDR3 size: 14 residues. The CDR3 sequence is CASSIGGSNTEAFF. The CDR3 coding sequence is TGTGCCAGCTCGATAGGGGGTTCGAACACTGAAGCTTTCTTT.

This clone was observed a single time. The chain uses TRBV19 and TRBJ1-1; D is uncertain. CDR1 and CDR2 from the germline V gene are LNHDA and SQIVND (reference sequence). This CDR3 comprises 13 residues. The ends were cut back, 6 bases at V and 4 bases at J, with 12 bases in the middle. Here the CDR3 DNA reads TGTGCCAGTAGCCCAAGGACGGGCACTGAAGCTTTCTTT. Translating it yields CASSPRTGTEAFF.

CDR3 nucleotides: TGCAGTGCTAGAGGCATTGAAGCTTTCTTT. The encoded protein is CSARGIEAFF. The V call is TRBV20-1, the J call TRBJ1-1, with D unclear. CDR1 and CDR2 from the germline V gene are DFQATT and SNEGSKA (reference sequence). CDR3 length: 10 residues. The V and J ends lost 1 base and 7 bases respectively, with 4 bases between them.

V and J are TRBV9 and TRBJ2-3; D is unresolved. Germline V lookup: CDR1 SGDLS, CDR2 YYNGEE. The V and J ends lost 2 bases and 6 bases respectively, with 13 bases between them. The CDR3 totals 14 residues. This CDR3 is CASSVGRKTDTQYF. As DNA, the CDR3 is TGTGCCAGCAGCGTTGGCAGGAAAACGGATACGCAGTATTTT.

The V and J genes are TRBV7-8 and TRBJ2-7; 7 nucleotides agree with TRBD2. J lost 7 bases, V lost 8 bases, and 17 bases had no gene match. Looked up from germline, CDR1 is SGHVS and CDR2 is FQNEAQ. CDR3 size: 15 residues. CDR3 nucleotide sequence: TGTGCCAGCTCTCCTAGGGGAGGGGCCTGGGGAGAGCAGTACTTC. It codes for CASSPRGGAWGEQYF.